These 10 T cell receptor beta chains were sequenced from one sample in a study of blood T cell repertoires in COVID-19. Data came from immunoSEQ multiplex PCR; TCRdb stores just in-frame clones and leaves some out. The sample includes about 300,000 clones, 89% seen only once; the top ten take less than 3.5%. The source material was PBMCs or T cells enriched from blood (not recorded which). Receptor source: a woman between 50 and 59 years old who had been exposed to COVID-19.

Notes on this clone: The same CDR3 arises from other DNA sequences in this sample as well. This chain uses TRBV19 with TRBJ1-1; no definite D call. The CDR3 sequence is 13 residues long. The V end was cut by 5 bases, the J end by 0 bases, with 7 bases between. The germline gives CDR1 LNHDA, CDR2 SQIVND (reference sequence). CDR3 bases: TGTGCCAGTAGTCTCGGGTTGAACACTGAAGCTTTCTTT. The encoded protein is CASSLGLNTEAFF.

The genes are TRBV5-6 and TRBJ2-7, with TRBD1 matching 11 bases. CDR1 and CDR2 (germline): SGHDT, YYEEEE. V was pared by 3 bases and J by 2 bases, with 4 bases of the junction left unmatched. The CDR3 consists of 15 residues. The CDR3 sequence: CASSSRTGGTYEQYF. The CDR3 coding sequence is TGTGCCAGCAGCTCAAGGACAGGGGGCACCTACGAGCAGTACTTC. Looking up the rest from reference TRBV5-6 and TRBJ2-7 gives the full variable domain: DAGVTQSPTHLIKTRGQQVTLRCSPKSGHDTVSWYQQALGQGPQFIFQYYEEEERQRGNFPDRFSGHQFPNYSSELNVNALLLGDSALYLCASSSRTGGTYEQYFGPGTRLTVT.

The chain combines TRBV4-1 with TRBJ1-4; perhaps TRBD1 as D (6 bases). CDR1 MGHRA and CDR2 YSYEKL come from the germline V gene. The CDR3 has 16 amino acids. Trimming removed 3 bases at V and 4 bases at J, with 15 bases between. As DNA, the CDR3 is TGCGCCAGCAGCCAGAAGCCGGGACATGGTAATGAAAAACTGTTTTTT. Residues: CASSQKPGHGNEKLFF.

The J gene is TRBJ2-3, the V gene TRBV14; possible D gene TRBD1, 7 bases. V was clipped by 0 bases and J by 3 bases, with 22 bases between them. The CDR3 runs to 19 residues. Germline V gene lookup returns CDR1 SGHDN and CDR2 FVKESK. CDR3 nucleotide sequence: TGTGCCAGCAGCCAAGAAGGCAGGGGGACCCGGGGGAGGACAGATACGCAGTATTTT. Amino acid sequence: CASSQEGRGTRGRTDTQYF.

This chain joins TRBV28 and TRBJ1-5; weak D call: TRBD1 (6 bases). The CDR3 spans 14 residues. Deletions cut 6 bases from V and 3 bases from J, with 12 bases between. In germline, CDR1 is MDHEN, CDR2 SYDVKM. CDR3 coding DNA: TGTGCCAGCAGCCATACAGGGTACAATCAGCCCCAGCATTTT. Residues: CASSHTGYNQPQHF.

CDR3 loop: CARDTKMNTEAFF. Written as DNA, the CDR3 is TGTGCCCGGGACACCAAGATGAACACTGAAGCTTTCTTT. The chain combines TRBV30 with TRBJ1-1; D possibly corresponds to TRBD1 (6 bases). V lost 8 bases and J lost 0, with 13 bases in between. The CDR3 has 13 residues. Germline V gene sequence: CDR1 GTSNPN, CDR2 SVGIG (reference sequence).

The V and J genes are TRBV28 and TRBJ1-2; 9 nucleotides line up with TRBD1. CDR1 is MDHEN, CDR2 SYDVKM, per germline. The CDR3 runs 15 residues. With 7 bases clipped from V and 5 bases from J, the junction kept 11 bases outside the gene matches. Here the CDR3 DNA reads TGTGCCAGCAATAACACAGGGGGCGTTCGGTATGGCTACACCTTC. This encodes CASNNTGGVRYGYTF.

V gene TRBV27 combines with J gene TRBJ1-5; perhaps TRBD1 as D (5 bases). The CDR3 extends over 17 amino acids. The ends were cut back, 4 bases at V and 9 bases at J, with 25 bases in the middle. Germline V gene data show CDR1 as MNHEY and CDR2 as SMNVEV (reference sequence). The CDR3 DNA reads as TGTGCCAGCAGTTCCCGGTTACAAGGGGTGGGCGGGGGGCCCCAGCATTTT. This encodes CASSSRLQGVGGGPQHF.

This chain links TRBV5-4 with TRBJ2-5, with 14 nucleotides matching TRBD2. The CDR3 has 15 residues. Germline V gene lookup returns CDR1 SGHNT and CDR2 YYREEE (reference sequence). The trim removed 4 bases at V and 4 bases at J, leaving 3 bases unmatched. CDR3 DNA: TGTGCCAGCAGCCTCGGGACTAGCGGGGGAGAGACCCAGTACTTC. Amino acids: CASSLGTSGGETQYF.

CDR3 nucleotide sequence: TGTGCCAGCAGCTTATATCTGGGGGGCACCGGGGAGCTGTTTTTT. It is translated as CASSLYLGGTGELFF. The J gene is TRBJ2-2, the V gene TRBV7-8, with D possibly TRBD2 on 6 matching bases. Trimming pared 2 bases from V and 4 bases from J, leaving 11 bases between. Germline V gives CDR1 SGHVS, CDR2 FQNEAQ. The CDR3 extends over 15 amino acids.